These 30 T cell receptor beta chains share one sample of origin, sequenced in a study of human T cells and chemical hapten exposure. TCRdb redid the calling of the RACE reads with MiXCR, one entry per CDR3 protein. The profile shows under 400,000 distinct CDR3 sequences, roughly 5.3% of them singletons. This sample's time point: pre-sensitization, week 0. The treatment is: therapeutic diphenylcyclopropenone sensitization with weekly scalp DPC. The sequencing here drew on whole blood, taken in connection with sensitization to the hapten diphenylcyclopropenone (DPC). These TCRs come from a woman aged 45-65 years with alopecia areata. Some clones in this sample may be carry-over from other donors' samples.

This clonotype was counted many times. The chain is built from TRBV27 and TRBJ2-3, with no clear D. This CDR3 is built from 14 residues. Germline lookup yields CDR1 MNHEY and CDR2 SMNVEV (reference sequence). V was pared by 2 bases and J by 0 bases, with 6 bases between. In nucleotides, the CDR3 is TGTGCCAGCAGTTTAATGTATAGCACAGATACGCAGTATTTT. Translation gives CASSLMYSTDTQYF.

V is TRBV11-2 and J is TRBJ2-7; TRBD2 agrees at 11 bases. Germline values: CDR1 SGHAT, CDR2 FQNNGV. V was pared by 0 bases and J by 3 bases, with 10 bases of the junction left unmatched. CDR3 length: 18 residues. This CDR3 is CASSLDPRLAGGIYEQYF. In DNA, the CDR3 is TGTGCCAGCAGCTTAGATCCCCGGCTAGCGGGAGGTATCTACGAGCAGTACTTC.

The chain couples TRBV11-1 to TRBJ1-1, with D perhaps TRBD1 (5 bases). V shed 5 bases and J shed 2 bases, with 18 bases lying between them. Germline V CDR1 and CDR2: SGHAT, FQDESV (reference sequence). There are 16 residues in the CDR3. The CDR3 here is CASSPAIGAVNTEAFF. The CDR3 region has the DNA TGTGCCAGCAGCCCCGCCATAGGGGCAGTAAACACTGAAGCTTTCTTT.

This clonotype has a handful of counts. This rearrangement joins TRBV19 to TRBJ2-1; D may match TRBD1 or TRBD2 (5 bases each). Germline V CDR1 and CDR2: LNHDA, SQIVND (reference sequence). The CDR3 contains 13 residues. Trimming removed 8 bases at V and 6 bases at J, with 14 bases between. Here the CDR3 DNA reads TGTGCCAGTGCCCAGGGCGGGCCCAATGAGCAGTTCTTC. It specifies CASAQGGPNEQFF.

This clonotype has a handful of counts. The chain carries TRBV9 and TRBJ2-1, with TRBD2 matching over 10 bases. Germline-derived CDR1 and CDR2 are SGDLS and YYNGEE. This CDR3 spans 14 amino acids. V shed 2 bases and J 8 bases; nucleotides not matched to a gene: 4. The CDR3: CASSVSGGADEQFF. In nucleotides, the CDR3 is TGTGCCAGCAGCGTCAGCGGGGGGGCCGATGAGCAGTTCTTC.

This clonotype has more than one count but fewer than ten. This chain uses TRBV6-5 with TRBJ2-2; D uncertain. The germline V and J ends were trimmed by 0 bases and 2 bases, with 13 bases remaining between them. CDR1 is MNHEY, CDR2 SVGAGI, per germline. This CDR3 comprises 17 residues. CDR3 nucleotides: TGTGCCAGCAGTTACTCTTGGCGGACCATTAACACCGGGGAGCTGTTTTTT. This translates into CASSYSWRTINTGELFF.

This clonotype turned up a few times. The chain carries TRBV6-1 and TRBJ2-3, with TRBD1 identical over 8 bases. The J segment lost 1 base and the V segment lost 4 bases, leaving 7 bases of the junction unmatched. CDR3 length: 16 residues. Germline CDR1 is MNHNS and CDR2 is SASEGT. CDR3 loop: CASSALSGQGTDTQYF. The CDR3 nucleotides are TGTGCCAGCAGTGCTCTTTCGGGACAGGGCACAGATACGCAGTATTTT.

The chain employs TRBV5-4 and TRBJ2-3, with a weak D call TRBD2 (6 bases). Germline CDR1 SGHNT, CDR2 YYREEE (reference sequence). This CDR3 has 15 residues. V lost 2 bases and J 0 bases, leaving 10 bases between the germline ends. The CDR3 spells CASSFRRGSTDTQYF. The CDR3 nucleotides are TGTGCCAGCAGCTTTCGGCGGGGTAGCACAGATACGCAGTATTTT.

Ten or more counts support this clonotype. In DNA form, the CDR3 reads TGTGCCAGCAGCGAGTTTATTGGCCAGCCCCAGCATTTT. As protein: CASSEFIGQPQHF. J is TRBJ1-5 and V is TRBV28; D remains ambiguous. V shed 6 bases and J shed 7 bases, with 13 bases lying between them. The germline CDR1 and CDR2 sequences are MDHEN and SYDVKM. This CDR3 is 13 amino acids long.

The table lists this clonotype with many counts. The V call is TRBV11-2, the J call TRBJ2-7; D remains ambiguous. The CDR3 spans 15 residues. V was pared by 5 bases and J by 0 bases, with 14 bases between. The germline gives CDR1 SGHAT, CDR2 FQNNGV. The CDR3 loop is CASSITDGSSYEQYF. The CDR3 DNA reads as TGTGCCAGCAGCATTACGGACGGTAGCTCCTACGAGCAGTACTTC.

This clonotype was observed at least ten times. This rearrangement joins TRBV29-1 to TRBJ1-1; 8 bases line up with TRBD1. Losses at the gene ends were 7 bases for V and 1 base for J; bases not matched to a gene: 5. This CDR3 contains 13 residues. Germline V gene lookup returns CDR1 SQVTM and CDR2 ANQGSEA. In nucleotides, the CDR3 is TGCAGCGCTGAGGACAGGGCGAACACTGAAGCTTTCTTT. Residues: CSAEDRANTEAFF. The full variable domain, in which reference TRBV29-1 and TRBJ1-1 provide the parts outside the CDR3, is SAVISQKPSRDICQRGTSLTIQCQVDSQVTMMFWYRQQPGQSLTLIATANQGSEATYESGFVIDKFPISRPNLTFSTLTVSNMSPEDSSIYLCSAEDRANTEAFFGQGTRLTVV.

This clonotype has a handful of counts. V and J are TRBV2 and TRBJ2-2; D not certain. This CDR3 contains 16 residues. Germline V gene data show CDR1 as SNHLY and CDR2 as FYNNEI. V was clipped by 6 bases and J by 2 bases, with 16 bases between them. The CDR3 sequence is CASSALGQRNTGELFF. The CDR3 coding sequence is TGTGCCAGCAGCGCCCTGGGCCAGCGAAACACCGGGGAGCTGTTTTTT.

V is TRBV6-2 or TRBV6-3 and J is TRBJ1-1, with D perhaps TRBD1 (5 bases). This CDR3 region has 13 residues. Germline V CDR1 and CDR2: MNHEY, SVGEGT. The V end was cut by 2 bases, the J end by 8 bases, with 12 bases between. CDR3 bases: TGTGCCAGCAGTTACCTGGGGCCTTTGGAAGCTTTCTTT. This sequence encodes CASSYLGPLEAFF.

This clonotype came up a few times. The gene calls are TRBV7-9 and TRBJ2-5; no firm D call. Germline values: CDR1 SEHNR, CDR2 FQNEAQ (reference sequence). The CDR3 runs to 11 residues. V was shortened by 1 base and J by 6 bases, with 3 bases between the two germline ends. CDR3: CASSLVQTQYF. CDR3 in DNA: TGTGCCAGCAGCTTAGTACAGACCCAGTACTTC.

This clonotype was found many times. The CDR3 reads CASSLHSGNKHEQFF. In DNA, the CDR3 is TGTGCCAGCAGCCTTCATAGCGGGAATAAACATGAGCAGTTCTTC. This chain links TRBV7-2 with TRBJ2-1; 8 nucleotides match TRBD2. V shed 5 bases and J 8 bases; nucleotides not matched to a gene: 11. The length of the CDR3 is 15 residues. The V gene's germline CDR1 is SGHTA and CDR2 FQGNSA.

This clonotype was found a few times. The rearrangement uses TRBV7-9 and TRBJ1-2, with TRBD1 identical over 7 bases. The CDR3 extends over 16 amino acids. Per the germline V gene, CDR1 is SEHNR and CDR2 is FQNEAQ (reference sequence). With V trimmed by 4 bases and J by 4 bases, 12 bases remained unmatched. The CDR3 coding sequence is TGTGCCAGCAGCTACGACTTGGACAGGCGAGGCTATGGCTACACCTTC. Its translation: CASSYDLDRRGYGYTF.

This clonotype was detected many times. This sequence joins TRBV6-1 and TRBJ2-2; the match to TRBD2 covers 13 bases. The CDR3 has 18 residues. Germline CDR1 is MNHNS and CDR2 is SASEGT. V gave up 6 bases and J gave up 1 base; unmatched junction bases: 8. The CDR3 nucleotides read TGTGCCAGCAGCTATACTAGCGGGGGGGCCGGGAACACCGGGGAGCTGTTTTTT. Amino acids: CASSYTSGGAGNTGELFF.

This clonotype was detected ten times or more. The genes are TRBV9 and TRBJ1-6; 7 positions match TRBD1. The CDR3 has 15 residues. The germline V gene encodes CDR1 SGDLS and CDR2 YYNGEE. V dropped 3 bases and J dropped 10; count of bases not matched to a gene: 10. The CDR3 is CASSAQTGLGSPLHF. In nucleotides, the CDR3 is TGTGCCAGCAGCGCGCAGACAGGGCTCGGGTCACCCCTCCACTTT.

The sample holds many counts of this clonotype. This chain connects TRBV7-8 to TRBJ2-7, with TRBD2 matching 12 bases. With V trimmed by 3 bases and J by 0 bases, 6 bases remained unmatched. Germline-derived CDR1 and CDR2 are SGHVS and FQNEAQ. CDR3 length: 17 amino acids. The DNA for the CDR3 is TGTGCCAGCAGCTTCCGACTAGCGGGGGCCAGCTCCTACGAGCAGTACTTC. It codes for CASSFRLAGASSYEQYF. Drawing the rest from reference TRBV7-8 and TRBJ2-7, the complete variable domain is GAGVSQSPRYKVAKRGQDVALRCDPISGHVSLFWYQQALGQGPEFLTYFQNEAQLDKSGLPSDRFFAERPEGSVSTLKIQRTQQEDSAVYLCASSFRLAGASSYEQYFGPGTRLTVT.

This clonotype was observed at least ten times. V and J are TRBV7-9 and TRBJ1-1, with D possibly TRBD1 on 5 matching bases. There are 13 residues in the CDR3. From germline, CDR1 is SEHNR and CDR2 FQNEAQ (reference sequence). The V end was cut by 6 bases, the J end by 0 bases, with 8 bases between. CDR3 amino acids: CASRGTVNTEAFF. CDR3 DNA sequence: TGTGCCAGCAGAGGGACGGTGAACACTGAAGCTTTCTTT. Variable domain in full (rest from reference TRBV7-9 and TRBJ1-1): DTGVSQNPRHKITKRGQNVTFRCDPISEHNRLYWYRQTLGQGPEFLTYFQNEAQLEKSRLLSDRFSAERPKGSFSTLEIQRTEQGDSAMYLCASRGTVNTEAFFGQGTRLTVV.

The chain combines TRBV5-1 with TRBJ2-3; D is uncertain. V was trimmed by 4 bases and J by 7 bases, leaving 13 bases between them. CDR1 SGHRS and CDR2 YFSETQ come from the germline V gene. The CDR3 extends over 13 amino acids. The CDR3 region has the DNA TGCGCCAGCAGCCAGACTGAGACCTATACGCAGTATTTT. This encodes CASSQTETYTQYF.

J is TRBJ2-7 and V is TRBV7-6, with a tentative D call TRBD2 (6 bases). The V and J ends lost 5 bases and 4 bases respectively, with 18 bases between them. Looked up from germline, CDR1 is SGHVS and CDR2 is FNYEAQ. This CDR3 is 15 amino acids long. The CDR3 nucleotides read TGTGCCAGCAGCCCAGAAGGCGGGGTCGGGTACGAGCAGTACTTC. This translates into CASSPEGGVGYEQYF.

The rearrangement uses TRBV12-3 or TRBV12-4 and TRBJ1-1, with no clear D. Trimming removed 6 bases from V and 1 base from J, with 9 bases in between. This CDR3 region has 13 residues. CDR3 amino acids: CASSGLRNTEAFF. CDR3 bases: TGTGCCAGCAGCGGACTGAGGAACACTGAAGCTTTCTTT.

This clonotype was recorded at least ten times. One end of the junction does not line up with germline, which may come from a read error. The chain carries TRBV28 and TRBJ2-7, with 10 nucleotides matching TRBD1. This CDR3 has 13 amino acids. CDR1 is MDHEN and CDR2 is SYDVKM in the germline V gene. CDR3 in amino acids: CASSLPGQGFGNF. DNA for the CDR3: TGTGCCAGCAGCCTACCGGGACAGGGGTTTGGAAACTTC.

This clonotype was seen more than once but under ten times. The V call is TRBV7-2, the J call TRBJ2-5, with TRBD2 matching over 9 bases. Trimming removed 5 bases from V and 14 bases from J; junction bases left unmatched: 6. The germline V gene encodes CDR1 SGHTA and CDR2 FQGNSA. The CDR3 totals 11 residues. This chain's CDR3 is CASSPSGTLYF. CDR3 sequence (DNA): TGTGCCAGCAGCCCTAGCGGGACCCTATACTTC.

This clonotype was recorded a few times. V gene TRBV7-3 combines with J gene TRBJ1-2; D is possibly TRBD1 (5 bases). The germline gives CDR1 SGHTA, CDR2 FQGTGA. This CDR3 spans 14 amino acids. With 4 bases removed from V and 6 bases from J, the gap between germline ends came to 15 bases. In DNA, the CDR3 is TGTGCCAGCAGCTCCGGTGGAGGGGATCATGGCTACACCTTC. It is translated as CASSSGGGDHGYTF.

This clonotype was detected many times. The gene calls are TRBV10-3 and TRBJ2-7; 14 nucleotides line up with TRBD2. Germline V gene sequence: CDR1 ENHRY, CDR2 SYGVKD. The CDR3 covers 16 residues. Trimming removed 10 bases from V and 3 bases from J; junction bases left unmatched: 11. The CDR3 DNA is TGTGCCACCGGACTAGCGGGGGGAATTACCTTCTACGAGCAGTACTTC. Encoded protein: CATGLAGGITFYEQYF.

The chain recombines TRBV7-9 with TRBJ1-6; D may be TRBD1 (5 bases). CDR1 SEHNR and CDR2 FQNEAQ come from the germline V gene (reference sequence). Trimming took off 5 bases at V and 9 bases at J, with 17 bases between the two ends. The CDR3 is made up of 15 amino acids. CDR3 region: CASSQRDLELSPLHF. The CDR3 DNA sequence: TGTGCCAGCAGCCAACGGGACCTAGAACTTTCACCCCTCCACTTT.

This clonotype was detected only a few times. The rearrangement joins TRBV20-1 to TRBJ2-1; 10 nucleotides line up with TRBD2. The V gene's germline CDR1 is DFQATT and CDR2 SNEGSKA (reference sequence). CDR3 length equals 14 residues. Trimming took 3 bases from V and 7 from J; bases not matched to a gene: 6. The CDR3 DNA reads as TGCAGTGCTAGCCCAGCGGGGGGGCGGAATGAGCAGTTCTTC. This sequence encodes CSASPAGGRNEQFF.

This clonotype was counted only a few times. The rearrangement uses TRBV27 and TRBJ2-3, with D uncertain. Trimming removed 2 bases from V and 9 bases from J, with 15 bases in between. Germline V gene lookup returns CDR1 MNHEY and CDR2 SMNVEV (reference sequence). This CDR3 comprises 14 residues. The CDR3 nucleotides read TGTGCCAGCAGTTTAAGTCTCGGGCGGCTAACGCAGTATTTT. This encodes CASSLSLGRLTQYF.